This T cell receptor (beta chain) originates from a study of glioma-infiltrating T cells after dendritic cell vaccination. Whole-study context: Monocyte-derived dendritic cells, cultured approximately seven days with IL-4 and GM-CSF, were pulsed with autologous tumor lysate. Findings and limits, study-wide: Patients with more pretreatment TILs had longer time to progression and survival. TCR clonality showed no direct relationship with survival.

Germline CDR1 reads SQVTM; CDR2 reads ANQGSEA. CDR3 length equals 11 residues. V lost 7 bases, J lost 1 base, and 7 bases lay in between. Turning to this clone: As yet, its antigen is unknown.

Sequencing used immunoSEQ multiplex PCR; TCRdb keeps in-frame clones, though not all of them. This table has roughly 80,000 clones, about nine tenths appearing once. The time point denotes: after dendritic cell vaccination, including at tumor progression/relapse. The input for sequencing was blood, taken after dendritic cell vaccination. The chain combines TRBV29-1 with TRBJ1-1; D might be TRBD1 (5 bases). The source of this sequence is a human donor with glioblastoma. As DNA, the CDR3 is TGCAGCGGGGGGGAGAACACTGAAGCTTTCTTT. It yields the protein CSGGENTEAFF.